Listed below are T cell receptor beta chains from one sample, sequenced in a study of vaccination effects on CD4 cells after COVID-19. Measured with immunoSEQ multiplex PCR; TCRdb has only the in-frame clones, and not every one. The table shows tens of thousands of clones, with approximately 80% occurring only once. These receptors are not linked to any known antigen. Sequenced here: CD4+ T cells from PBMCs cultured with HCoV-NL63 spike peptides, sampled before COVID-19 vaccination. These receptors originate from a human donor who had a prior SARS-CoV-2 infection. Both conserved end residues are part of each CDR3. Fields, in order: J gene, V gene, D gene, clone size, CDR3 DNA, CDR3 protein. The D gene is left open where the match is weak. Size tells how often a clone was seen (once, few, many) or the class of an expanded clone, and some rows leave it out.

TRBJ1-5,TRBV6-5,-,-,TGTGCCAGCAGTTACTCGGGGGGCGCAGACAATCAGCCCCAGCATTTT,CASSYSGGADNQPQHF
TRBJ1-2,TRBV27,TRBD1,-,TGTGCCAGCAGGTTGGACCGGGACAGGGGGCATGGCTACACCTTC,CASRLDRDRGHGYTF
TRBJ2-7,TRBV21-1,-,-,TGTGCCAGCAGCGATTTCATCTCGACAGGGTCAGGCTACGAGCAGTACTTC,CASSDFISTGSGYEQYF
TRBJ2-7,TRBV7-2,TRBD2,-,TGTGCCAGCAGCTTCGGGAGGGGACTAGCGGGAGCGGACGAGCAGTACTTC,CASSFGRGLAGADEQYF
TRBJ2-6,TRBV6-2/TRBV6-3,-,-,TGTGCCAGCAGTTTCCGGGGGTGGGGGGCCAACGTCCTGACTTTC,CASSFRGWGANVLTF
TRBJ2-4,TRBV11-2,TRBD2,-,TGTGCCAGCAGCCGAAGGACTAGCGGGGGGGTAGCCAAAAACATTCAGTACTTC,CASSRRTSGGVAKNIQYF
TRBJ2-3,TRBV6-2/TRBV6-3,TRBD2,-,TGTGCCAGCAGCAACCTAGCGGGAAACACAGATACGCAGTATTTT,CASSNLAGNTDTQYF
TRBJ1-2,TRBV19,TRBD1,-,TGTGCCAGTAGTCCTCGACAGGGGACTAACTATGGCTACACCTTC,CASSPRQGTNYGYTF
TRBJ2-5,TRBV3-1/TRBV3-2,TRBD2,-,TGTGCCAGCAGCTCGCGGGGGGCCGACGGAGAGACCCAGTACTTC,CASSSRGADGETQYF
TRBJ1-2,TRBV13,TRBD1,-,TGTGCCAGCAGCTTAGGCCCATTGCGACAGGGAAGCTATGGCTACACCTTC,CASSLGPLRQGSYGYTF
TRBJ1-1,TRBV5-1,TRBD1,-,TGCGCCAGCAGCTCGTCGACAGGGGGCGGCACTGAAGCTTTCTTT,CASSSSTGGGTEAFF
TRBJ2-5,TRBV19,-,-,TGTGCCAGTAGTATCCGGGGTCAAGAGACCCAGTACTTC,CASSIRGQETQYF
TRBJ2-5,TRBV5-4,TRBD2,-,TGTGCCAGCAGCTCAAAGACTAGCGGGAGAGGTGAGACCCAGTACTTC,CASSSKTSGRGETQYF
TRBJ2-4,TRBV4-1,TRBD2,-,TGCGCCAGCAGGGATCCGGGACTAGCAAATTCCATTCAGTACTTC,CASRDPGLANSIQYF
TRBJ2-2,TRBV6-5,-,few,TGTGCCAGCAGGACTTCGAACACCGGGGAGCTGTTTTTT,CASRTSNTGELFF
TRBJ2-3,TRBV24-1,TRBD2,-,TGTGCCACCAGTGATGCCAAGCCGACTAGCGGGGGTGGTACGCAGTATTTT,CATSDAKPTSGGGTQYF
TRBJ2-2,TRBV5-4,TRBD1,-,TGTGCCAGCAGCCGGGACAGGACGAACACCGGGGAGCTGTTTTTT,CASSRDRTNTGELFF
TRBJ1-2,TRBV29-1,-,-,TGCAGCGTCGGGGGGAGAGGTAACTATGGCTACACCTTC,CSVGGRGNYGYTF
TRBJ2-3,TRBV2,TRBD1,-,TGTGCCAGCAGTGAAAGTCGTGAAGTGGGACAGGGGATTCGTTTTTTCACAGATACGCAGTATTTT,CASSESREVGQGIRFFTDTQYF
TRBJ2-2,TRBV6-4,-,-,TGTGCCAGTACAAGACAGTCCACCGGGGAGCTGTTTTTT,CASTRQSTGELFF
TRBJ2-5,TRBV5-6,-,-,TGTGCCAGCAGCCCGTGGGACACCTTGGTGACCCAGTACTTC,CASSPWDTLVTQYF
TRBJ2-1,TRBV5-5,TRBD2,few,TGTGCCAGCAGCTTACGGACTAGCGGGGGGACTGAGCAGTTCTTC,CASSLRTSGGTEQFF
TRBJ2-1,TRBV5-4,-,-,TGTGCCAGCTCAACGGATAGCTCCTACAATGAGCAGTTCTTC,CASSTDSSYNEQFF
TRBJ1-1,TRBV5-6,-,-,TGTGCCAGCAGCTTGGGAAAAGGGTCGAACACTGAAGCTTTCTTT,CASSLGKGSNTEAFF
TRBJ2-3,TRBV6-5,TRBD2,-,TGTGCCAGCAGTTTCCTAGCGGGAACAGATACGCAGTATTTT,CASSFLAGTDTQYF
TRBJ1-2,TRBV10-3,TRBD1,-,TGTGCCATCATGGGGACAGATTCCAACTATGGCTACACCTTC,CAIMGTDSNYGYTF
TRBJ2-7,TRBV20-1,TRBD2,-,TGCAGTGCTAGTGGATTAGCGGGAGCGCGGGAGCAGTACTTC,CSASGLAGAREQYF
TRBJ2-5,TRBV28,-,-,TGTGCCAGCAGCTCCGGGACTCGCGAGACCCAGTACTTC,CASSSGTRETQYF
TRBJ2-7,TRBV7-2,TRBD2,-,TGTGCCAGCAGCTTAGCGGGCGGGAGAGGAGAACAGTACTTC,CASSLAGGRGEQYF
TRBJ2-3,TRBV5-5,-,-,TGTGCCAGCAGCTTTTGGCTAGCTTCGACGACCCACCATACGCAGTATTTT,CASSFWLASTTHHTQYF
TRBJ1-3,TRBV5-4,-,-,TGTGCCAGCAGGCGGTACTCTGGAAACACCATATATTTT,CASRRYSGNTIYF
TRBJ1-5,TRBV7-3,-,-,TGTGCCAGCAGCTTAAAGCGGCAGTATAGCAATCAGCCCCAGCATTTT,CASSLKRQYSNQPQHF
TRBJ2-3,TRBV7-3,-,once,TGTGCCAGCAGCTCCCGTACGGGAACTATTGCAGATACGCAGTATTTT,CASSSRTGTIADTQYF
TRBJ1-4,TRBV5-4,-,-,TGTGCCAGCAGCTTGGAGTCGAGCGGGGAAAAACTGTTTTTT,CASSLESSGEKLFF
TRBJ2-2,TRBV4-1,-,few,TGCGCCAGCAGCAACCCGGGAATGAGCCGCACCGGGGAGCTGTTTTTT,CASSNPGMSRTGELFF
TRBJ1-6,TRBV27,-,-,TGTGCCAGCAGTTTATCGTACAGGGACGGATCACCCCTCCACTTT,CASSLSYRDGSPLHF
TRBJ2-5,TRBV15,-,-,TGTGCCACCAGCAGAGACAGGGTGGAGACCCAGTACTTC,CATSRDRVETQYF
TRBJ2-5,TRBV10-3,TRBD1,-,TGTGCCATCAGTATGGGACAGGGGGCCCTTGAGACCCAGTACTTC,CAISMGQGALETQYF
TRBJ2-3,TRBV2,TRBD1,-,TGTGCCAGCGGACAGGGGGCACCCCTCCGCACAGATACGCAGTATTTT,CASGQGAPLRTDTQYF
TRBJ2-7,TRBV6-2/TRBV6-3,-,-,TGTGCCAGCAGTTCCCCTCCGGGGCTAGCGAGGGGCGAGCAGTACTTC,CASSSPPGLARGEQYF
TRBJ1-1,TRBV7-6,TRBD1,-,TGTGCCAGCAGCGATACAGGGGCCCAGAACACTGAAGCTTTCTTT,CASSDTGAQNTEAFF
TRBJ1-6,TRBV2,-,few,TGTGCCAGCAGTGTGGGGGGCGCAGGCTCACCCCTCCACTTT,CASSVGGAGSPLHF
TRBJ1-1,TRBV6-5,TRBD1,-,TGTGCCAGCAGTTTCTACAGGGGAGGGACTGAAGCTTTCTTT,CASSFYRGGTEAFF
TRBJ2-2,TRBV11-3,-,once,TGTGCCAGCAAGGTCGGCCGTAACACCGGGGAGCTGTTTTTT,CASKVGRNTGELFF
TRBJ2-2,TRBV2,TRBD2,-,TGTGCCAGCACTCCGACTAGCGGGGGGGCCGGCGACACCGGGGAGCTGTTTTTT,CASTPTSGGAGDTGELFF
TRBJ1-1,TRBV21-1,-,-,TGTGCCAGCAGCAGACCCATGTGTAAGACTGAAGCTTTCTTT,CASSRPMCKTEAFF